These T cell receptor beta chains were read from a single sample in a study of shared clonotypes between healthy human individuals. Libraries were prepared by immunoSEQ multiplex PCR; TCRdb keeps only in-frame clonotypes and omits some of them. The sample records 2 million to 3 million clones, roughly 92% being singletons. The sequenced sample was naive CD4+ T cells sorted from blood. The receptors stem from a man younger than 35 in good health. Both conserved end residues are part of each CDR3. The D gene is left open where the match is weak. Size is omitted from some rows. Given values are once, few, many or a class for expanded clones.

j_gene	d_gene	abundance	v_gene	CDR3nt	CDR3aa
TRBJ1-2	-	-	TRBV7-2	TGTGCCAGCAGCTTGTACCTCCTTGGGGGTAGTGGCTACACCTTC	CASSLYLLGGSGYTF
TRBJ1-4	TRBD1	once	TRBV7-2	TGTGCCAGCAGCTTGACAGGGTGGGAAAAACTGTTTTTT	CASSLTGWEKLFF
TRBJ1-1	-	-	TRBV9	TGTGCCAGCAGCGTAGTGGGGAACGTAGAAGCTTTCTTT	CASSVVGNVEAFF
TRBJ2-1	TRBD2	-	TRBV5-1	TGCGCCAGCAGCTTGGCCGGGGCTAGCGGACGACTATACAATGAGCAGTTCTTC	CASSLAGASGRLYNEQFF
TRBJ1-4	-	-	TRBV6-5	TGTGCCAGCAGTCTCTCCGGGGGCCTGAATGAAAAACTGTTTTTT	CASSLSGGLNEKLFF
TRBJ1-6	-	-	TRBV9	TGTGCCAGCAGCGCTGACGGCAGCTCCTATAATTCACCCCTCCACTTT	CASSADGSSYNSPLHF
TRBJ2-6	-	-	TRBV5-4	TGTGCCAGCAGTTGGGACTGGGCCAACGTCCTGACTTTC	CASSWDWANVLTF
TRBJ2-2	-	-	TRBV7-2	TGTGCCAGCTGCACTAGCTCCAACACCGGGGAGCTGTTTTTT	CASCTSSNTGELFF
TRBJ1-4	-	-	TRBV11-2	TGTGCCAGCAGCTTAGCGGGGGGCACTAATGAAAAACTGTTTTTT	CASSLAGGTNEKLFF
TRBJ1-5	-	-	TRBV30	TGTGCCTGGAGTACCACCGGGACGGGAAATCAGCCCCAGCATTTT	CAWSTTGTGNQPQHF
TRBJ1-1	-	-	TRBV10-3	TGTGCCATCAGACGGGGGCAAGACACTGAAGCTTTCTTT	CAIRRGQDTEAFF
TRBJ2-7	-	few	TRBV30	TGTGCCTGGAGTGAGCAGGGAGTGCAGTACTTC	CAWSEQGVQYF
TRBJ1-1	-	-	TRBV6-5	TGTGCCAGCAGTTACTCTCACGCCCAGGTGGCTGAAGCTTTCTTT	CASSYSHAQVAEAFF
TRBJ1-1	-	-	TRBV7-9	TGTGCCAGCAGCCGCGATGGAGGACGGGCTACTGAAGCTTTCTTT	CASSRDGGRATEAFF
TRBJ2-5	TRBD2	once	TRBV2	TGTGCCAGCAGCCTCCCCGGGACTAGCGGGAGCCAAGAGACCCAGTACTTC	CASSLPGTSGSQETQYF
TRBJ2-6	-	-	TRBV13	TGTGCCAGCAGCTTAAAGGAGGGGTTCATGGCTGGGGCCAACGTCCTGACTTTC	CASSLKEGFMAGANVLTF
TRBJ2-7	-	-	TRBV10-2	TGCGCCAGCAGTGTTAATTGGCTGCAGTACTTC	CASSVNWLQYF
TRBJ1-5	TRBD1	-	TRBV19	TGTGCCAGTAGCGGAACAGGGGCTCTCCAGCCCCAGCATTTT	CASSGTGALQPQHF
TRBJ1-1	-	-	TRBV7-6	TGTGCCAGCAGCCCCTTAGGGGCAGAACGAATGAACACTGAAGCTTTCTTT	CASSPLGAERMNTEAFF
TRBJ2-7	-	-	TRBV4-2	TGTGCCAGCAGCCAAGATTGGCTAGCTGGCTACGAGCAGTACTTC	CASSQDWLAGYEQYF
TRBJ2-3	-	-	TRBV25-1	TGTGCCAGCAGTGAGGTTCCGGGGAGCACAGATACGCAGTATTTT	CASSEVPGSTDTQYF
TRBJ2-3	TRBD1	-	TRBV25-1	TGTGCCAGCAGTGCCGGGGCCGGGACAGGCACAGATACGCAGTATTTT	CASSAGAGTGTDTQYF
TRBJ2-5	-	-	TRBV21-1	TGTGCCAGCAGCGGATTAGACAGGGGAAGAGAGACCCAGTACTTC	CASSGLDRGRETQYF
TRBJ2-7	-	-	TRBV5-1	TGCGCCAGCAGCTTGGCCGTCGCCACCTACGAGCAGTACTTC	CASSLAVATYEQYF
TRBJ2-2	TRBD2	-	TRBV5-1	TGCGCCAGCAGAGTCGGAGCGGGGGTTCAACGGAACACCGGGGAGCTGTTTTTT	CASRVGAGVQRNTGELFF
TRBJ1-5	-	-	TRBV10-3	TGTGCCATCAGCGAGGGAGGGGATAGCAATCAGCCCCAGCATTTT	CAISEGGDSNQPQHF
TRBJ2-3	-	-	TRBV5-1	TGCGCCAGCAGCTTGGGGAGCGGCAGCTTCACAGATACGCAGTATTTT	CASSLGSGSFTDTQYF
TRBJ2-5	TRBD1	-	TRBV5-6	TGTGCCAGCAGTTTCCGGACAGGGGAGGAGACCCAGTACTTC	CASSFRTGEETQYF
TRBJ2-7	TRBD1	once	TRBV7-2	TGTGCCAGCAAGTTACAGGGGGCGGTAGAGCAGTACTTC	CASKLQGAVEQYF
TRBJ2-2	-	-	TRBV11-2	TGTGCCAGCAGCTTAGATCCCTTTAACACCGGGGAGCTGTTTTTT	CASSLDPFNTGELFF
TRBJ1-1	TRBD1	few	TRBV2	TGTGCCAGCAGCCCATTCGGACAGGCCCTGGAAGCTTTCTTT	CASSPFGQALEAFF
TRBJ2-2	-	-	TRBV6-1	TGTGCCAGCAGTGCAACAGGGAACACCGGGGAGCTGTTTTTT	CASSATGNTGELFF
TRBJ1-6	-	-	TRBV5-4	TGTGCCAGCAGCCCCGCTAATTCACCCCTCCACTTT	CASSPANSPLHF
TRBJ2-5	-	-	TRBV9	TGTGCCAGCAGCGTAAGTGGGACGGAGACCCAGTACTTC	CASSVSGTETQYF